The next 26 T cell receptor beta chains were all read from a single sample in a study of shared clonotypes between healthy human individuals. TCRdb's table, derived via immunoSEQ multiplex PCR, lists solely in-frame clones and lacks some. The sample records about 2.4 million clones, over 85% being singletons. Material: naive CD4+ T cells from PBMCs. Subset noted: CD45RA+ positively selected. These receptors were collected from a man in his late teens or twenties in good health. Some clones in this sample may be carry-over from other donors' samples.

The chain carries TRBV9 and TRBJ2-3; either TRBD1 or TRBD2 may supply D (6 bases each). The CDR3 spans 14 residues. The germline V and J ends were trimmed by 6 bases and 4 bases, with 15 bases remaining between them. Germline lookup yields CDR1 SGDLS and CDR2 YYNGEE. CDR3 region: CASTRVEGADTQYF. For the CDR3, the DNA is TGTGCCAGCACCCGCGTGGAGGGGGCAGATACGCAGTATTTT.

This clone has just one count. CDR3 protein: CASSSFGTGEYEQYF. CDR3 bases: TGTGCCAGCAGTTCCTTCGGGACAGGGGAGTACGAGCAGTACTTC. This chain uses TRBV28 with TRBJ2-7; 10 nucleotides match TRBD1. The CDR3 has 15 residues. Trimming took 4 bases from V and 4 from J; bases not matched to a gene: 7. Germline lookup yields CDR1 MDHEN and CDR2 SYDVKM. The complete variable domain, with remaining parts taken from reference TRBV28 and TRBJ2-7, reads DVKVTQSSRYLVKRTGEKVFLECVQDMDHENMFWYRQDPGLGLRLIYFSYDVKMKEKGDIPEGYSVSREKKERFSLILESASTNQTSMYLCASSSFGTGEYEQYFGPGTRLTVT.

On this clone itself: Other DNA sequences in the same sample also yield this CDR3. The J gene is TRBJ1-1, the V gene TRBV5-4; D is unresolved. Germline CDR1 SGHNT, CDR2 YYREEE (reference sequence). The CDR3 spans 13 residues. V was shortened by 2 bases and J by 0 bases, with 5 bases between the two germline ends. CDR3 bases: TGTGCCAGCAGCTTAGGGATGAACACTGAAGCTTTCTTT. Translation gives CASSLGMNTEAFF. Full variable domain (remainder filled in from reference TRBV5-4 and TRBJ1-1): ETGVTQSPTHLIKTRGQQVTLRCSSQSGHNTVSWYQQALGQGPQFIFQYYREEENGRGNFPPRFSGLQFPNYSSELNVNALELDDSALYLCASSLGMNTEAFFGQGTRLTVV.

Points on this clone: Distinct nucleotide sequences in the sample also encode this CDR3. The chain recombines TRBV11-2 with TRBJ2-3, with D hard to call. The CDR3 contains 13 residues. CDR1 is SGHAT, CDR2 FQNNGV, per germline. Trimming removed 0 bases at V and 3 bases at J, with 4 bases between. In nucleotides, the CDR3 is TGTGCCAGCAGCTTAGATTCGACAGATACGCAGTATTTT. Its translation: CASSLDSTDTQYF.

V is TRBV10-3 and J is TRBJ2-2; D perhaps matches TRBD1 (6 bases). The V and J ends lost 8 bases and 5 bases respectively, with 18 bases between them. The CDR3 totals 15 residues. From germline, CDR1 is ENHRY and CDR2 SYGVKD. DNA for the CDR3: TGTGCCATCGGGCGAACCGGGACAACTACCGGGGAGCTGTTTTTT. Protein: CAIGRTGTTTGELFF.

The rearrangement uses TRBV10-3 and TRBJ1-2, with D perhaps TRBD1 (5 bases). Germline-derived CDR1 and CDR2 are ENHRY and SYGVKD. With 6 bases removed from V and 10 bases from J, the gap between germline ends came to 21 bases. The CDR3 totals 14 residues. The CDR3 region is CAIRESQGRLLYTF. In nucleotides, the CDR3 is TGTGCCATCAGGGAATCGCAGGGACGGCTCCTCTACACCTTC.

The genes are TRBV25-1 and TRBJ1-5; possible D gene TRBD1, 5 bases. CDR3 length: 13 residues. V dropped 4 bases and J dropped 7 bases, with 11 bases sitting between them. The V gene's germline CDR1 is MGHDK and CDR2 SYGVNS. CDR3 in amino acids: CASSGQGFQPQHF. The CDR3, as DNA: TGTGCCAGCAGTGGGCAGGGCTTCCAGCCCCAGCATTTT.

The chain joins TRBV10-3 to TRBJ2-3; D possibly matches TRBD1 or TRBD2 (5 bases each). V was clipped by 8 bases and J by 2 bases, with 11 bases between them. CDR1 is ENHRY, CDR2 SYGVKD, per germline. The CDR3 runs to 13 residues. CDR3 DNA: TGTGCCATCTTGGCCGGGGCCACAGATACGCAGTATTTT. It encodes CAILAGATDTQYF.

This clone has only a few counts. This CDR3 is also generated by other DNA sequences in the sample. The chain carries TRBV11-3 and TRBJ2-3; 10 bases agree with TRBD2. The V and J ends lost 3 bases and 1 base, in that order; junction bases with no gene match: 1. Germline CDR1 is SGHNT and CDR2 is YENEEA. The CDR3 is 15 amino acids. The chain's CDR3 is CASSLGTSGTDTQYF. CDR3 sequence (DNA): TGTGCCAGCAGCTTGGGGACTAGCGGCACAGATACGCAGTATTTT.

This clone appeared a single time. This chain joins TRBV6-6 and TRBJ2-2; possibly TRBD2 for D (5 bases). The CDR3 consists of 16 residues. Trimming took 4 bases from V and 0 from J, leaving 12 bases between them. The germline V gene has CDR1 MNHNY and CDR2 SVGAGI (reference sequence). CDR3 protein: CASSSRPGTNTGELFF. The CDR3 nucleotides are TGTGCCAGCAGTTCCAGACCGGGAACGAACACCGGGGAGCTGTTTTTT.

J is TRBJ2-7 and V is TRBV9; possibly TRBD2 for D (6 bases). This CDR3 is 14 amino acids long. V was clipped by 3 bases and J by 2 bases, with 12 bases between them. Germline-derived CDR1 and CDR2 are SGDLS and YYNGEE. The CDR3 loop reads CASSGGLRPYEQYF. The CDR3 DNA reads as TGTGCCAGCAGCGGAGGACTAAGACCCTACGAGCAGTACTTC.

The chain has TRBV6-1 and TRBJ2-7; D is unresolved. This CDR3 has 13 residues. Deletions cut 8 bases from V and 0 bases from J, with 11 bases between. The germline V gene encodes CDR1 MNHNS and CDR2 SASEGT. The CDR3 is CASDLSPSYEQYF. The CDR3 bases are TGTGCCAGCGATTTATCCCCCTCCTACGAGCAGTACTTC.

This sequence joins TRBV5-1 and TRBJ2-3, with D perhaps matching TRBD1 or TRBD2 (5 bases each). The CDR3 extends over 15 amino acids. The V end was cut by 5 bases, the J end by 2 bases, with 15 bases between. The V gene's germline CDR1 is SGHRS and CDR2 YFSETQ. The CDR3: CASRRTGRDTDTQYF. The CDR3 nucleotides read TGCGCCAGCAGGCGAACGGGACGGGACACAGATACGCAGTATTTT. Full variable domain (rest looked up from reference TRBV5-1 and TRBJ2-3): KAGVTQTPRYLIKTRGQQVTLSCSPISGHRSVSWYQQTPGQGLQFLFEYFSETQRNKGNFPGRFSGRQFSNSRSEMNVSTLELGDSALYLCASRRTGRDTDTQYFGPGTRLTVL.

This clone came up once. V gene TRBV28 combines with J gene TRBJ1-3; D remains ambiguous. The CDR3 sequence is 13 residues long. Per germline, CDR1 MDHEN and CDR2 SYDVKM. Trimming cost V 11 bases and J 8 bases, with 19 bases left between them. The CDR3 reads CASKVTFGDTIYF. As DNA, the CDR3 is TGTGCCTCCAAAGTCACGTTCGGTGACACCATATATTTT.

The rearrangement joins TRBV11-2 to TRBJ2-2; 8 positions agree with TRBD2. Germline V lookup: CDR1 SGHAT, CDR2 FQNNGV. The CDR3 is 15 residues long. Trimming cost V 6 bases and J 2 bases; bases outside gene matches: 5. The CDR3 sequence is CASRPLAANTGELFF. The CDR3, as DNA: TGTGCCAGCAGGCCACTAGCGGCAAACACCGGGGAGCTGTTTTTT.

This sequence joins TRBV7-9 and TRBJ1-5, with D tentatively TRBD1 (5 bases). V shed 7 bases and J shed 7 bases, with 14 bases lying between them. The V gene's germline CDR1 is SEHNR and CDR2 FQNEAQ (reference sequence). CDR3 length equals 13 residues. The CDR3, as DNA: TGTGCCAGCACTTTGGGGGGAAGGCAGCCCCAGCATTTT. Translated, it gives CASTLGGRQPQHF.

The chain joins TRBV9 to TRBJ1-3; 7 nucleotides match TRBD1. The CDR3 runs 15 residues. Germline CDR1 is SGDLS and CDR2 is YYNGEE. Trimming took 3 bases from V and 0 from J; bases not matched to a gene: 3. The CDR3 sequence is CASSGGTASGNTIYF. The CDR3 DNA reads TGTGCCAGCAGCGGGGGGACAGCCTCTGGAAACACCATATATTTT.

V gene TRBV10-3 combines with J gene TRBJ2-1; D remains ambiguous. Germline assignment: CDR1 ENHRY and CDR2 SYGVKD. Deletions cut 6 bases from V and 9 bases from J, with 18 bases between. This CDR3 is built from 14 residues. This CDR3 is CAIREAYEDGEQFF. The CDR3 DNA reads TGTGCCATCAGAGAGGCCTACGAGGATGGTGAGCAGTTCTTC.

The V call is TRBV10-1, the J call TRBJ2-3, with 12 bases matching TRBD2. The length of the CDR3 is 14 residues. From germline, CDR1 is WNHNN and CDR2 SYGVQD (reference sequence). V was pared by 4 bases and J by 8 bases, with 4 bases of the junction left unmatched. The CDR3 is CASSVTSGSGTQYF. The CDR3 nucleotides are TGCGCCAGCAGTGTGACTAGCGGGAGCGGTACGCAGTATTTT.

This chain uses TRBV4-1 with TRBJ1-2; 7 nucleotides align to TRBD1. The CDR3 has 16 amino acids. The ends lost 1 base at V and 8 bases at J; junction bases unmatched: 13. The V gene's germline CDR1 is MGHRA and CDR2 YSYEKL. CDR3 coding DNA: TGCGCCAGCAGCCAAGGGGGGCAGGGGGTAATACGCGGCTACACCTTC. It codes for CASSQGGQGVIRGYTF.

V and J are TRBV5-6 and TRBJ1-1, with D maybe TRBD1 (5 bases). V was pared by 4 bases and J by 2 bases, with 9 bases between. In germline, CDR1 is SGHDT, CDR2 YYEEEE. The CDR3 sequence is 13 residues long. CDR3 sequence (DNA): TGTGCCAGCAGCGCTGGGGGAAACACTGAAGCTTTCTTT. It encodes CASSAGGNTEAFF.

The chain employs TRBV5-4 and TRBJ1-1; D is undetermined. Trimming took 0 bases from V and 11 from J, leaving 14 bases between them. Per the germline V gene, CDR1 is SGHNT and CDR2 is YYREEE (reference sequence). This CDR3 comprises 13 residues. The CDR3 loop reads CASSLGGSYGAFF. The CDR3 bases are TGTGCCAGCAGCTTGGGTGGCTCCTATGGGGCTTTCTTT.

The CDR3: CSVEQRLAMTQFF. The DNA of the CDR3 is TGCAGCGTTGAACAAAGACTCGCAATGACGCAGTTCTTC. The chain has TRBV29-1 and TRBJ2-1; D remains ambiguous. CDR3 size: 13 residues. The germline gives CDR1 SQVTM, CDR2 ANQGSEA. V was trimmed by 2 bases and J by 12 bases, leaving 17 bases between them.

The gene calls are TRBV23-1 and TRBJ2-1; 16 bases are a match to TRBD2. TRBV23-1 is known as an ORF, though its function is uncertain. This CDR3 has 20 amino acids. V was clipped by 3 bases and J by 4 bases; unmatched bases: 12. This CDR3 is CASSQSPGLAGGEGYNEQFF. The DNA of the CDR3 is TGCGCCAGCAGTCAGTCTCCGGGACTAGCGGGAGGGGAGGGGTACAATGAGCAGTTCTTC.

This clone was seen a handful of times. This chain joins TRBV28 and TRBJ1-5, with 8 bases fitting TRBD1. J lost 6 bases, V lost 8 bases, and 12 bases had no gene match. Germline CDR1 reads MDHEN; CDR2 reads SYDVKM. The CDR3 is made up of 15 amino acids. CDR3 DNA: TGTGCCAGCGCCCCCGGACAGGGATTCGTTCAGCCCCAGCATTTT. As protein: CASAPGQGFVQPQHF.

The chain joins TRBV14 to TRBJ1-1; TRBD1 might be the D (6 bases). The CDR3 runs to 16 residues. Deletions cut 2 bases from V and 1 base from J, with 14 bases between. Germline CDR1 SGHDN, CDR2 FVKESK. As DNA, the CDR3 is TGTGCCAGCAGCCAACTACAGGGCGGAGGGAACACTGAAGCTTTCTTT. This sequence encodes CASSQLQGGGNTEAFF.